This T cell receptor (beta chain) stems from a study of identical twins. From the 5' RACE reads, TCRdb called clonotypes with MiXCR, one entry per CDR3 protein. The sample lists some 210,000 distinct CDR3 sequences; around 15% were seen once. By share, this clonotype ranks as medium-sized. This CDR3 contains 16 residues. The V gene end was trimmed by 0 bases and the J gene end by 2 bases; junction bases not matched to a gene: 1. The germline V gene has CDR1 MRHNA and CDR2 SNTAGT. Everyone who donated was a healthy Caucasian. These data also formed part of another study, on T cells expressing NK-cell markers. From that paper: Dominant NKG2C+ clonotypes were found to form about 1.0-8% of CD8+ T cells in several donors. In several donors, dominant clonotypes made up roughly 28.3-65% of CD3+CD56-NKG2C+ cells.

Material: CD8+ T cells sorted from blood. This TCR came from a woman aged 18-35 years in good health. The rearrangement uses TRBV6-4 and TRBJ2-3, with 11 bases aligning to TRBD2. As DNA, the CDR3 is TGTGCCAGCAGTGACTCTAGCGGGAGGGCCACAGATACGCAGTATTTT. This sequence encodes CASSDSSGRATDTQYF.